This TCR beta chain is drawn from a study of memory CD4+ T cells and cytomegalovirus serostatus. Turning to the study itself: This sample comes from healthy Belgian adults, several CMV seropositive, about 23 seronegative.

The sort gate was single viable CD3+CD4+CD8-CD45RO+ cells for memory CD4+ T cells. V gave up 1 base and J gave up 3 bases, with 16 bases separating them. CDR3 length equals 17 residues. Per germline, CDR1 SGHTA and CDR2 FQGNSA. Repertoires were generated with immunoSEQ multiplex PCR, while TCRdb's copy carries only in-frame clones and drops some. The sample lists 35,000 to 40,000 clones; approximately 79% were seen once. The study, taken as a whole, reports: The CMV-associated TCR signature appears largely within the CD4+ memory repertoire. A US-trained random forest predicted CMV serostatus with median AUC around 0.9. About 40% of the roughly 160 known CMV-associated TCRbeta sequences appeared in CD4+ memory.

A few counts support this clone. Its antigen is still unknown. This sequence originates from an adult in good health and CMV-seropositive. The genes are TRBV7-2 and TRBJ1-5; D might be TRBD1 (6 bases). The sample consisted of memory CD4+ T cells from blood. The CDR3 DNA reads TGTGCCAGCAGCTTAGTCGTGAAACAGGGCGCCAATCAGCCCCAGCATTTT. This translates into CASSLVVKQGANQPQHF.